The 23 T cell receptor beta chains below come from one sample, sequenced in a study of T cell repertoires in cytomegalovirus infection. TCRdb re-derived calls from the reads in MiXCR, one entry per CDR3 protein. In the table there are around 130,000 distinct CDR3 sequences, roughly a quarter of which are singletons. No antigen has been identified for these receptors. Specimen: PBMCs, sequenced either directly or after in vitro stimulation (not recorded which). The receptors here all came from a human donor in good health (CMV status not recorded). Some clones in this sample may be carry-over from other donors' samples.

V is TRBV12-3 or TRBV12-4 and J is TRBJ2-2; 8 bases fit TRBD2. Unmatched junction bases numbered 6, after V lost 3 bases and J lost 3 bases. The CDR3 extends over 16 amino acids. The CDR3 spells CASSLKRELYTGELFF. DNA for the CDR3: TGTGCCAGCAGTTTGAAGCGGGAGTTGTACACCGGGGAGCTGTTTTTT.

Many counts were recorded for this clonotype. V and J are TRBV7-2 and TRBJ2-7; 8 positions match TRBD2. Looked up from germline, CDR1 is SGHTA and CDR2 is FQGNSA. J lost 1 base, V lost 1 base, and 9 bases had no gene match. The CDR3 loop spans 17 amino acids. The CDR3 DNA follows: TGTGCCAGCAGCTTAGTTCGGGGACTAGTGTTTTCCTACGAGCAGTACGTC. As protein: CASSLVRGLVFSYEQYV.

This clonotype has only a few counts. This sequence joins TRBV7-2 and TRBJ1-6; the match to TRBD1 covers 7 bases. Germline V CDR1 and CDR2: SGHTA, FQGNSA. Trimming took 0 bases from V and 13 from J; bases not matched to a gene: 9. This CDR3 region has 15 residues. The CDR3 is CASSLAQAGGIPLHF. The CDR3 DNA reads TGTGCCAGCAGCTTAGCGCAGGCAGGGGGGATTCCCCTCCACTTT.

A few counts support this clonotype. V and J are TRBV6-2 or TRBV6-3 and TRBJ2-1; 10 bases map to TRBD2. The CDR3 length is 12 residues. Germline V CDR1 and CDR2: MNHEY, SVGEGT. The trim removed 3 bases at V and 10 bases at J, leaving 0 bases unmatched. For the CDR3, the DNA is TGTGCCAGCAGTTATAGCGGGAGGGAGCAGTTCTTC. Protein: CASSYSGREQFF.

The V and J genes are TRBV15 and TRBJ2-7; D is unresolved. Per the germline V gene, CDR1 is LNHNV and CDR2 is YYDKDF (reference sequence). The CDR3 is 15 residues long. Trimming shortened V by 0 bases and J by 7 bases, and 16 bases separated the two germline ends. This chain's CDR3 is CATSRELGNLGEQYF. In nucleotides, the CDR3 is TGTGCCACCAGCAGAGAGTTAGGGAACTTGGGTGAGCAGTACTTC.

This clonotype was detected only a few times. V is TRBV7-8 and J is TRBJ2-7; 8 bases are a match to TRBD1. The CDR3 has 15 residues. Losses at the gene ends were 4 bases for V and 1 base for J; bases not matched to a gene: 6. Germline V gene lookup returns CDR1 SGHVS and CDR2 FQNEAQ. The CDR3 protein is CASSYRTGRSYEQYF. The DNA of the CDR3 is TGTGCCAGCAGCTATCGGACAGGGAGGTCCTACGAGCAGTACTTC.

Here the CDR3 reads CASRLTGSSGNTIYF. The CDR3 DNA is TGTGCCAGCAGACTAACAGGGTCCTCTGGAAACACCATATATTTT. V gene TRBV27 combines with J gene TRBJ1-3; TRBD1 is a possible D gene (6 bases). Per germline, CDR1 MNHEY and CDR2 SMNVEV (reference sequence). This CDR3 is built from 15 residues. V was trimmed by 6 bases and J by 0 bases, leaving 12 bases between them.

This clonotype was counted a few times. This chain links TRBV5-6 with TRBJ1-2, with TRBD1 identical over 8 bases. The CDR3 has 13 amino acids. The J segment lost 8 bases and the V segment lost 2 bases, leaving 5 bases of the junction unmatched. Per germline, CDR1 SGHDT and CDR2 YYEEEE. This chain's CDR3 is CASSLTGGEGYTF. DNA of the CDR3: TGTGCCAGCAGCTTAACAGGGGGAGAAGGCTACACCTTC.

Sample share makes this clonotype medium-sized. The rearrangement links TRBV7-9 to TRBJ1-1; D is possibly TRBD1 (6 bases). V was trimmed by 4 bases and J by 1 base, leaving 10 bases between them. The CDR3 is made up of 14 amino acids. Germline CDR1 SEHNR, CDR2 FQNEAQ (reference sequence). The CDR3 reads CASSYMTGNTEAFF. DNA for the CDR3: TGTGCCAGCAGCTACATGACAGGGAACACTGAAGCTTTCTTT.

This clonotype has just one count. The genes are TRBV18 and TRBJ2-7, with TRBD2 matching 7 bases. The germline gives CDR1 KGHSH, CDR2 LQKENI. Losses at the gene ends were 3 bases for V and 2 bases for J; bases not matched to a gene: 10. This CDR3 comprises 16 residues. CDR3 residues: CASSPLAASGTYEQYV. CDR3 sequence (DNA): TGTGCCAGCTCACCCCTTGCGGCTAGCGGAACCTACGAGCAGTACGTC.

The rearrangement uses TRBV6-2 or TRBV6-3 and TRBJ1-5; D gene unclear. CDR1 is MNHEY, CDR2 SVGEGT, per germline. Trimming stripped 0 bases from V and 6 bases from J, with 6 bases between. The CDR3 runs 13 residues. The CDR3 spells CASSYSPGQPQHF. CDR3 nucleotide sequence: TGTGCCAGCAGTTACTCGCCGGGTCAGCCCCAGCATTTT.

V is TRBV28 and J is TRBJ1-1, with D tentatively TRBD1 (5 bases). Germline values: CDR1 MDHEN, CDR2 SYDVKM. The CDR3 spans 13 residues. CDR3 coding DNA: TGTGTTTCCCAGTGGGGGGTGAACACTGAAGCTTTCTTT. Protein product: CVSQWGVNTEAFF.

In its sample, this clonotype was seen many times. J is TRBJ2-2 and V is TRBV12-3 or TRBV12-4, with 8 bases lining up with TRBD2. Germline trimming cut 2 bases from V and 0 bases from J; bases unmatched to any gene: 8. The CDR3 spans 18 residues. CDR3 DNA: TGTGCCAGCAGTTTATACGTTCCGGGAGGGGCGAACACCGGGGAGCTGTTTTTT. It yields the protein CASSLYVPGGANTGELFF.

This clonotype came up many times. The chain uses TRBV7-2 and TRBJ2-1, with TRBD2 identical over 12 bases. CDR3 length: 14 residues. Per germline, CDR1 SGHTA and CDR2 FQGNSA. Trimming removed 3 bases from V and 9 bases from J; junction bases left unmatched: 3. CDR3 region: CASSLTSGSTEQFF. The CDR3 DNA reads as TGTGCCAGCAGCTTGACTAGCGGGAGCACTGAGCAGTTCTTC.

There are a few counts of this clonotype. The rearrangement uses TRBV19 and TRBJ2-1, with D possibly TRBD2 on 5 matching bases. CDR1 and CDR2 (germline): LNHDA, SQIVND (reference sequence). Trimming removed 7 bases at V and 9 bases at J, with 16 bases between. This CDR3 is built from 13 residues. The CDR3 spells CASTVEGRGEQFF. The CDR3 nucleotides read TGTGCCAGTACTGTTGAGGGCCGTGGTGAGCAGTTCTTC.

The rearrangement uses TRBV19 and TRBJ1-2; TRBD1 matches 8 bases. There are 14 residues in the CDR3. In germline, CDR1 is LNHDA, CDR2 SQIVND (reference sequence). V lost 4 bases to trimming and J lost 2 bases; unmatched junction nucleotides: 3. Written as DNA, the CDR3 is TGTGCCAGTAGTACCAGGGGGCAAAACTATGGCTACACCTTC. It specifies CASSTRGQNYGYTF.

This sequence joins TRBV19 and TRBJ2-7; tentative D call: TRBD2 (5 bases). Germline CDR1 and CDR2: LNHDA and SQIVND (reference sequence). The CDR3 is 13 amino acids. V was cut by 7 bases and J by 0 bases, with 10 bases left in between. The CDR3 nucleotides read TGTGCCAGTAAACATGGGAGCTCCTACGAGCAGTACTTC. It codes for CASKHGSSYEQYF.

This clonotype was observed a handful of times. The rearrangement uses TRBV19 and TRBJ2-1, with D unclear. The V end lost 0 bases, the J end lost 4 bases, and 10 bases lay between the germline ends. CDR3 length: 15 residues. Germline assignment: CDR1 LNHDA and CDR2 SQIVND (reference sequence). This CDR3 is CASSIDTSFYNEQFF. The CDR3 region has the DNA TGTGCCAGTAGTATAGACACATCCTTTTACAATGAGCAGTTCTTC.

This clonotype has a count of ten or more. The chain recombines TRBV7-2 with TRBJ2-3; D possibly corresponds to TRBD1 (5 bases). CDR3 length equals 14 residues. CDR1 SGHTA and CDR2 FQGNSA come from the germline V gene. V lost 5 bases to trimming and J lost 3 bases, with 12 bases between them. The DNA of the CDR3 is TGTGCCAGCAGCCTGGACAAAATGACAGATACGCAGTATTTT. Its translation is CASSLDKMTDTQYF.

The table lists this clonotype with many counts. The CDR3: CASSLGGYQPQHF. CDR3 bases: TGTGCCAGCAGTCTAGGAGGGTATCAGCCCCAGCATTTT. The genes are TRBV7-2 and TRBJ1-5; no clear D gene. V lost 6 bases to trimming and J lost 5 bases, with 11 bases between them. Germline V gives CDR1 SGHTA, CDR2 FQGNSA. CDR3 size: 13 residues.

In its sample, this clonotype was seen many times. The chain carries TRBV7-2 and TRBJ2-7; tentative D call: TRBD2 (7 bases). Looked up from germline, CDR1 is SGHTA and CDR2 is FQGNSA. Deletions cut 0 bases from V and 3 bases from J, with 15 bases between. CDR3 size: 16 residues. The CDR3 nucleotides are TGTGCCAGCAGCTTAGCGAGTCGGGGGGCCGTCTACGAGCAGTACTTC. This translates into CASSLASRGAVYEQYF. Full variable domain (rest looked up from reference TRBV7-2 and TRBJ2-7): GAGVSQSPSNKVTEKGKDVELRCDPISGHTALYWYRQSLGQGLEFLIYFQGNSAPDKSGLPSDRFSAERTGGSVSTLTIQRTQQEDSAVYLCASSLASRGAVYEQYFGPGTRLTVT.

The table lists this clonotype with a few counts. J is TRBJ2-1 and V is TRBV4-3; D unresolved. The length of the CDR3 is 15 residues. Germline-derived CDR1 and CDR2 are LGHNA and YSLEER. Trimming cost V 0 bases and J 0 bases, with 6 bases left between them. CDR3 sequence (DNA): TGCGCCAGCAGCCAAGACGCGAGCTCCTACAATGAGCAGTTCTTC. Residues: CASSQDASSYNEQFF.

The CDR3 spells CASSPLWGDYGYTF. CDR3 DNA sequence: TGTGCCAGCAGCCCACTGTGGGGAGACTATGGCTACACCTTC. V is TRBV11-3 and J is TRBJ1-2; D is unresolved. V was cut by 5 bases and J by 3 bases, with 13 bases left in between. There are 14 residues in the CDR3. The V gene's germline CDR1 is SGHNT and CDR2 YENEEA.